A single T cell receptor beta chain is shown here with its context. Profiled with immunoSEQ multiplex PCR; TCRdb holds only in-frame clones, not every one. The table has over 85,000 clones, approximately 93% seen once. This entry comes from a study of control samples from healthy donors and cancer patients. CDR1 is SNHLY and CDR2 is FYNNEI in the germline V gene. V lost 1 base to trimming and J lost 7 bases, with 5 bases between them. This CDR3 has 12 amino acids. J is TRBJ1-3 and V is TRBV2, with D hard to call. The receptor was isolated from a woman in her 30s in good health. The sequenced material came from blood. CDR3 nucleotides: TGTGCCAGCAGTGAAGGAGGGAACACCATATATTTT. Amino acid sequence: CASSEGGNTIYF. The entire variable domain, with the rest obtained from reference TRBV2 and TRBJ1-3, is as follows: EPEVTQTPSHQVTQMGQEVILRCVPISNHLYFYWYRQILGQKVEFLVSFYNNEISEKSEIFDDQFSVERPDGSNFTLKIRSTKLEDSAMYFCASSEGGNTIYFGEGSWLTVV.